The rows below give T cell receptor beta chains drawn from one sample of a study of T cell repertoires in cytomegalovirus infection. TCRdb re-called the reads with MiXCR, one entry per CDR3 protein. Of some 700,000 distinct CDR3 sequences in the sample, about a third were seen once. The specimen sequenced was PBMCs. These receptors all come from a human donor in good health (CMV status not recorded). Some clones in this sample may be carry-over from other donors' samples. Both conserved end residues are part of each CDR3.

j_call v_call cdr3_aa
TRBJ2-1 TRBV10-3 CAINENNEQFF
TRBJ2-5 TRBV20-1 CSARAGTETQYF
TRBJ2-7 TRBV28 CASSGPGTGVNGHF
TRBJ2-3 TRBV4-1 CASSPGVIALSTDTQYF
TRBJ1-1 TRBV6-5 CASSSPGQGAFEAFF
TRBJ2-1 TRBV27 CASSYATTSGRADEQFF
TRBJ1-1 TRBV6-6 CASSRNRDVNTEAFF
TRBJ1-1 TRBV14 CASSKRGQGAMDTEAFF
TRBJ1-5 TRBV20-1 CSARATDSQPQHF
TRBJ2-5 TRBV29-1 CSVEFETQYF
TRBJ2-3 TRBV10-3 CAIPGGFKFPDTQYF
TRBJ1-4 TRBV7-9 CASSLSGVKEKLFF
TRBJ1-5 TRBV20-1 CSARQGAIEPQHF
TRBJ2-1 TRBV11-3 CASSLGLDHNEQFF
TRBJ1-6 TRBV12-3/TRBV12-4 CASSLSDTHSPLHF
TRBJ2-7 TRBV7-9 CASSPGRVSEQYF
TRBJ1-5 TRBV18 CASSPGQVGIQPQHF
TRBJ1-5 TRBV19 CASSIRQNQPQHF
TRBJ2-1 TRBV7-6 CASSYRERGPNEQFF
TRBJ1-1 TRBV27 CASSLSPVQGSGTEAFF
TRBJ2-7 TRBV24-1 CATSGREHFSYEQYF
TRBJ2-7 TRBV27 CASSLTSAYEQYF
TRBJ2-7 TRBV28 CASSTAPGPYEQYF
TRBJ2-7 TRBV6-2/TRBV6-3 CASNPAGVNYEQYF
TRBJ2-7 TRBV5-1 CASSFSGGTYEQYF
TRBJ1-2 TRBV7-2 CASSLRLRESGYTF
TRBJ2-2 TRBV7-9 CASSFGPGTGDGKTGELFF
TRBJ1-2 TRBV18 CASSPPSAQGAIATF
TRBJ1-1 TRBV12-3/TRBV12-4 CASRQDRRAFF
TRBJ1-5 TRBV5-1 CASSTTANQPQHF
TRBJ1-6 TRBV4-1 CASSQDGTVYSPLHF
TRBJ2-2 TRBV2 CASSDQGQVTGELFF
TRBJ2-1 TRBV27 CASSLPGTGVHEQFF
TRBJ2-7 TRBV7-2 CASSLAHPGRTYEQYF
TRBJ2-3 TRBV28 CATTVSSGRAIDTQYF
TRBJ2-7 TRBV5-1 CASSLEPKGTYEQYF
TRBJ1-2 TRBV28 CASSSRQDGYTF
TRBJ1-6 TRBV12-3/TRBV12-4 CASSQGAGWNSPLHF
TRBJ2-1 TRBV28 CASSPSIAGLTNEQFF
TRBJ1-1 TRBV6-5 CASGGWGTGLNTEAFF
TRBJ1-2 TRBV7-9 CASSAEGGINYGYTF
TRBJ2-7 TRBV28 CASRKGQGTQYF
TRBJ1-4 TRBV5-1 CASSLGTPTNEKLFF
TRBJ1-6 TRBV19 CASSLSYSGTKNSPLHF
TRBJ2-1 TRBV7-2 CASSLPQGGHNEQFF
TRBJ2-5 TRBV28 CASRKGGSETQYF
TRBJ2-3 TRBV6-6 CASSYEGAYGDTQYF
TRBJ1-1 TRBV12-3/TRBV12-4 CASGYRRHTEAFF